The clone carrying this T cell receptor (beta chain) has more than one count but fewer than ten. Its antigen is still unknown. Time point: persistent/refractory GD, antithyroid drugs over 5 years with positive TRAb. The TCR library was made from RNA extracted from PBMCs. Researchers made TCR beta libraries by using iRepertoire HTBI primers and running Arm-PCR on CDR3 regions. TCRdb recomputed calls from the multiplex PCR reads with MiXCR, one row per CDR3 protein. The sample lists about 310,000 distinct CDR3 sequences, 20% to 25% occurring once. This record belongs to a study of regulatory T cells in long-lasting Graves disease. Notes on the study in general: Less diverse TCR repertoires were seen in persistent Graves' patients than in newly diagnosed ones. Persistent disease favored TRBV28, TRBJ1-2 and TRBJ2-5.

The CDR3 is made up of 16 amino acids. V was trimmed by 6 bases and J by 5 bases, leaving 22 bases between them. CDR1 MDHEN and CDR2 SYDVKM come from the germline V gene. The sequence came from a female donor with Graves disease. The chain uses TRBV28 and TRBJ2-5; tentatively, D is TRBD2 (6 bases). Sequenced material: peripheral blood mononuclear cells (PBMCs), taken when the disease was refractory, from a patient treated with antithyroid drugs. CDR3 nucleotides: TGTGCCAGCAGCGACCGGGACCGCGGAGGGTTGGAGACCCAGTACTTC. Translating it yields CASSDRDRGGLETQYF.